These 21 T cell receptor beta chains share one sample of origin, sequenced in a study of blood T cell repertoires in COVID-19. Profiling relied on immunoSEQ multiplex PCR, and the TCRdb table lists in-frame clones only, not all of them. Of about 190,000 clones detected, approximately 90% appear once; the ten largest clones hold less than 1.5%. Sample: peripheral blood. These receptors all come from a man aged 25 to 45 with acute or convalescent COVID-19.

This sequence joins TRBV28 and TRBJ1-5; maybe TRBD1 (6 bases). The CDR3 is 16 residues long. Germline CDR1 reads MDHEN; CDR2 reads SYDVKM. V shed 5 bases and J shed 2 bases, with 16 bases lying between them. The CDR3 DNA is TGTGCCAGCAGTCAACAGGGTTCTAGTCGCAATCAGCCCCAGCATTTT. This translates into CASSQQGSSRNQPQHF.

This clone is a singleton in its sample. The rearrangement uses TRBV10-3 and TRBJ2-1, with 10 bases fitting TRBD1. Germline-derived CDR1 and CDR2 are ENHRY and SYGVKD. With V trimmed by 6 bases and J by 7 bases, 6 bases remained unmatched. This CDR3 comprises 14 residues. The CDR3 coding sequence is TGTGCCATCAGGGGGGACAGGGGTAAAAATGAGCAGTTCTTC. Its protein product is CAIRGDRGKNEQFF.

The rearrangement links TRBV19 to TRBJ1-3; D gene unclear. With 8 bases removed from V and 0 bases from J, the gap between germline ends came to 8 bases. The germline CDR1 and CDR2 sequences are LNHDA and SQIVND (reference sequence). CDR3 length equals 13 residues. The CDR3 is CASQQTSGNTIYF. DNA for the CDR3: TGTGCCAGTCAACAGACCTCTGGAAACACCATATATTTT.

The chain carries TRBV5-4 and TRBJ2-2, with 8 positions matching TRBD2. The CDR3 has 15 residues. V lost 4 bases to trimming and J lost 5 bases; unmatched junction nucleotides: 7. Germline V lookup: CDR1 SGHNT, CDR2 YYREEE (reference sequence). The CDR3 sequence: CASSVAGRFTGELFF. The CDR3 DNA sequence: TGTGCCAGCAGCGTAGCGGGGCGATTTACCGGGGAGCTGTTTTTT.

This clone has a single count. The rearrangement links TRBV27 to TRBJ2-7; D remains ambiguous. Looked up from germline, CDR1 is MNHEY and CDR2 is SMNVEV (reference sequence). This CDR3 region has 13 residues. V was shortened by 6 bases and J by 2 bases, with 11 bases between the two germline ends. The CDR3 DNA reads TGTGCCAGCAGATCCACTGGAGCCTACGAGCAGTACTTC. Translating gives CASRSTGAYEQYF.

This chain links TRBV7-3 with TRBJ2-1; 10 positions agree with TRBD2. This CDR3 has 15 amino acids. Trimming at V came to 5 bases and at J to 6 bases, leaving 7 bases not matched to a gene. CDR1 and CDR2 from the germline V gene are SGHTA and FQGTGA. CDR3 in amino acids: CASSNLAGVINEQFF. In nucleotides, the CDR3 is TGTGCCAGCAGCAATCTAGCGGGAGTTATCAATGAGCAGTTCTTC.

As DNA, the CDR3 is TGTGCCAGCAGCTTAGGGACAGGCTCCAGCACAGATACGCAGTATTTT. Translating it yields CASSLGTGSSTDTQYF. The chain employs TRBV7-8 and TRBJ2-3; 7 bases match TRBD1. Germline lookup yields CDR1 SGHVS and CDR2 FQNEAQ. This CDR3 has 16 residues. Germline trimming cut 1 base from V and 0 bases from J; bases unmatched to any gene: 4.

V is TRBV29-1 and J is TRBJ1-2; D possibly corresponds to TRBD1 (5 bases). Trimming shortened V by 5 bases and J by 4 bases, and 14 bases separated the two germline ends. Per germline, CDR1 SQVTM and CDR2 ANQGSEA. The CDR3 consists of 13 residues. The CDR3 bases are TGCAGCGTTCACGACAGAACATCCTATGGCTACACCTTC. Translation gives CSVHDRTSYGYTF.

The chain carries TRBV6-2 or TRBV6-3 and TRBJ2-1, with 8 bases fitting TRBD2. With V trimmed by 6 bases and J by 5 bases, 12 bases remained unmatched. The germline V gene has CDR1 MNHEY and CDR2 SVGEGT. This CDR3 comprises 16 residues. As DNA, the CDR3 is TGTGCCAGCAGCCCTCTGGACGGGAGGGCCAACAATGAGCAGTTCTTC. This gives the protein CASSPLDGRANNEQFF.

The chain combines TRBV5-1 with TRBJ2-2; 8 bases agree with TRBD1. With 7 bases clipped from V and 0 bases from J, the junction kept 2 bases outside the gene matches. Germline CDR1 SGHRS, CDR2 YFSETQ. The CDR3 loop spans 14 amino acids. In nucleotides, the CDR3 is TGCGCCAGCCAACAGGGGGCGAACACCGGGGAGCTGTTTTTT. Its translation is CASQQGANTGELFF.

The chain uses TRBV5-4 and TRBJ2-5, with 8 nucleotides matching TRBD2. The CDR3 contains 14 residues. V trimming: 0 bases; J trimming: 6 bases; junction bases outside the gene matches: 4. Germline assignment: CDR1 SGHNT and CDR2 YYREEE (reference sequence). CDR3 in amino acids: CASSLGTGGKTQYF. The CDR3 DNA sequence: TGTGCCAGCAGCTTGGGTACGGGGGGGAAGACCCAGTACTTC.

The DNA of the CDR3 is TGTGCCAGCAGTTTCAATACCGGGACAGGGAAAGGCTACACCTTC. Encoded protein: CASSFNTGTGKGYTF. This sequence joins TRBV28 and TRBJ1-2, with 9 bases lining up with TRBD1. The germline CDR1 and CDR2 sequences are MDHEN and SYDVKM. The CDR3 spans 15 residues. V was pared by 3 bases and J by 8 bases, with 10 bases of the junction left unmatched.

This clone was recorded only once. V gene TRBV27 combines with J gene TRBJ2-1; TRBD1 matches 8 bases. V shed 3 bases, J shed 16 bases, and the junction held 8 bases outside the gene matches. The CDR3 has 12 amino acids. CDR1 is MNHEY, CDR2 SMNVEV, per germline (reference sequence). This CDR3 reads CASSLPGQGEFF. CDR3 nucleotides: TGTGCCAGCAGTTTGCCTGGACAGGGCGAATTCTTC.

This clone has a single count. J is TRBJ2-7 and V is TRBV5-5, with D hard to call. Trimming pared 1 base from V and 1 base from J, leaving 3 bases between. The CDR3 runs 12 residues. CDR1 is SGHKS, CDR2 YYEKEE, per germline (reference sequence). The CDR3 spells CASSLSSYEQYF. The CDR3 region has the DNA TGTGCCAGCAGCTTGTCTTCCTACGAGCAGTACTTC.

The gene calls are TRBV7-2 and TRBJ2-1, with 10 bases that match TRBD2. The junction had 10 bases not matched to a gene; V was cut back by 2 bases and J by 0 bases. Germline lookup yields CDR1 SGHTA and CDR2 FQGNSA. The CDR3 extends over 19 amino acids. The DNA for the CDR3 is TGTGCCAGCAGCTTAACCCTAGCGGGAGCGATTAGCTCCTACAATGAGCAGTTCTTC. Translating it yields CASSLTLAGAISSYNEQFF.

The chain combines TRBV10-1 with TRBJ1-5, with D possibly TRBD1 on 5 matching bases. This CDR3 has 15 amino acids. Germline V gene lookup returns CDR1 WNHNN and CDR2 SYGVQD (reference sequence). V was trimmed by 4 bases and J by 5 bases, leaving 15 bases between them. This CDR3 is CASSGRVAAYQPQHF. The CDR3, as DNA: TGCGCCAGCAGTGGCAGGGTTGCAGCTTATCAGCCCCAGCATTTT.

The chain couples TRBV20-1 to TRBJ1-1; D ambiguous. Germline V lookup: CDR1 DFQATT, CDR2 SNEGSKA (reference sequence). The CDR3 spans 11 residues. V was clipped by 5 bases and J by 8 bases, with 12 bases between them. In nucleotides, the CDR3 is TGCAGTGCTGCCCCGTACTTGGAAGCTTTCTTT. This encodes CSAAPYLEAFF.

This clone appeared a single time. The chain recombines TRBV19 with TRBJ2-5, with TRBD2 matching over 11 bases. In germline, CDR1 is LNHDA, CDR2 SQIVND (reference sequence). The CDR3 spans 16 residues. The CDR3 DNA reads TGTACCTTCCAAGGGACTAGCGGAAAAATACAAGAGACCCAGTACTTC. Its protein product is CTFQGTSGKIQETQYF.

The rearrangement uses TRBV14 and TRBJ2-1, with 9 positions matching TRBD1. This CDR3 comprises 14 residues. V gave up 7 bases and J gave up 6 bases; unmatched junction bases: 7. Looked up from germline, CDR1 is SGHDN and CDR2 is FVKESK. The CDR3: CASKWTGAANEQFF. The CDR3 DNA follows: TGTGCCAGCAAGTGGACAGGGGCTGCCAATGAGCAGTTCTTC.

The chain links TRBV6-5 to TRBJ2-3, with no clear D. The V gene's germline CDR1 is MNHEY and CDR2 SVGAGI. This CDR3 comprises 13 residues. Trimming shortened V by 6 bases and J by 4 bases, and 11 bases separated the two germline ends. CDR3 DNA: TGTGCCAGCAGCCCGACTTGGGCAGATACGCAGTATTTT. Protein sequence: CASSPTWADTQYF.

The J gene is TRBJ2-1, the V gene TRBV6-5, with TRBD2 matching 8 bases. CDR1 is MNHEY and CDR2 is SVGAGI in the germline V gene. The CDR3 extends over 15 amino acids. V dropped 7 bases and J dropped 4; count of bases not matched to a gene: 9. The CDR3 loop reads CASKMLAGSYNEQFF. Written as DNA, the CDR3 is TGTGCCAGCAAGATGCTAGCGGGTAGTTACAATGAGCAGTTCTTC.